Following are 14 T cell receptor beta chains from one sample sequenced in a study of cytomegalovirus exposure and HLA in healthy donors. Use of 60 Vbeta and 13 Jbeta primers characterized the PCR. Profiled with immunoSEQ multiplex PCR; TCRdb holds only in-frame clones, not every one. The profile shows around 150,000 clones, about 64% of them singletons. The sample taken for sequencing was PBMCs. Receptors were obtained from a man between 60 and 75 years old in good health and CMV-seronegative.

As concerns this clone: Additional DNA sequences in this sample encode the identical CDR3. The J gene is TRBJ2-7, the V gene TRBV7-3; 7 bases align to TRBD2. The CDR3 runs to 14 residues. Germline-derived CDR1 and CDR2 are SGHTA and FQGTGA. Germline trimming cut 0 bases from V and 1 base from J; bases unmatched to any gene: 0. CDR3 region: CASSLTSGSYEQYF. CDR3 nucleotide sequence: TGTGCCAGCAGCTTAACTAGCGGGTCCTACGAGCAGTACTTC.

The CDR3 nucleotides are TGTGCCAGCAGCTTAGGGGAACAGAGGACCGGGGAGCTGTTTTTT. Its protein product is CASSLGEQRTGELFF. This chain links TRBV5-4 with TRBJ2-2; D is possibly TRBD1 (5 bases). Germline loops: CDR1 SGHNT, CDR2 YYREEE (reference sequence). The CDR3 spans 15 residues. V lost 2 bases, J lost 5 bases, and 13 bases lay in between.

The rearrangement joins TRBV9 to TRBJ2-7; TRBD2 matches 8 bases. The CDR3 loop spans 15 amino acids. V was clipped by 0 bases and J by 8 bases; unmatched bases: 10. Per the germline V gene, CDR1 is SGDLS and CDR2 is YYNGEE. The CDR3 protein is CASSVDSASGLKQYF. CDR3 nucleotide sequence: TGTGCCAGCAGCGTAGATTCGGCTAGCGGGTTGAAGCAGTACTTC. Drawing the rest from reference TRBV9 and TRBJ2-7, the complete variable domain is DSGVTQTPKHLITATGQRVTLRCSPRSGDLSVYWYQQSLDQGLQFLIQYYNGEERAKGNILERFSAQQFPDLHSELNLSSLELGDSALYFCASSVDSASGLKQYFGPGTRLTVT.

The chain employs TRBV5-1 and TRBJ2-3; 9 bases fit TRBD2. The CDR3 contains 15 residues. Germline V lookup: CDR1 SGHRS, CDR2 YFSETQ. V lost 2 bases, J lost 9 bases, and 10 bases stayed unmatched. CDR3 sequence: CASSFSIAGEDTQYF. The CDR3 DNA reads TGCGCCAGCAGCTTTTCAATAGCGGGAGAAGACACGCAGTATTTT.

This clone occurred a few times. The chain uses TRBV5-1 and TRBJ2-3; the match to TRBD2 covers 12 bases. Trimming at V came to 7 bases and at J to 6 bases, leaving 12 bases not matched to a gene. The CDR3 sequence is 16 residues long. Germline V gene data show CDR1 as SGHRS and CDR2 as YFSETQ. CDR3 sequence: CASRNRLAGARDTQYF. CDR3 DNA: TGCGCCAGCCGGAACAGACTAGCGGGGGCCAGGGATACGCAGTATTTT.

Written as DNA, the CDR3 is TGTGCCAGCAGTTTAATCTTGGACAGGAGCTACGAGCAGTACTTC. Residues: CASSLILDRSYEQYF. This rearrangement joins TRBV27 to TRBJ2-7; 7 bases align to TRBD1. J lost 3 bases, V lost 2 bases, and 7 bases had no gene match. The germline V gene encodes CDR1 MNHEY and CDR2 SMNVEV (reference sequence). The CDR3 runs to 15 residues.

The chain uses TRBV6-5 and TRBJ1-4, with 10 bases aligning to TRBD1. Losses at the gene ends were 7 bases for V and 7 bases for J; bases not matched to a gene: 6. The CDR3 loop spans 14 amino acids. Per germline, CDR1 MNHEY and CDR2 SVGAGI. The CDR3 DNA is TGTGCCAGCACTCGCGGACAGGGGGGTGAAAAACTGTTTTTT. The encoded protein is CASTRGQGGEKLFF.

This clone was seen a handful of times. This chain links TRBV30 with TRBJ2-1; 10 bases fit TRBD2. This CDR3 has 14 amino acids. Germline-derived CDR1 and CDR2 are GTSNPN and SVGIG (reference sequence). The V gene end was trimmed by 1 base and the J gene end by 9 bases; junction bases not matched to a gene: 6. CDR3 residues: CAWSGKREGAEQFF. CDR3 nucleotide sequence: TGTGCCTGGAGTGGAAAGCGGGAGGGGGCTGAGCAGTTCTTC.

The CDR3 nucleotides are TGTGCCAGCTCACCAGGGGAGGAGAATGAAAAACTGTTTTTT. Protein: CASSPGEENEKLFF. V is TRBV18 and J is TRBJ1-4; D uncertain. The germline V gene has CDR1 KGHSH and CDR2 LQKENI. V lost 2 bases to trimming and J lost 5 bases, with 9 bases between them. The CDR3 has 14 amino acids.

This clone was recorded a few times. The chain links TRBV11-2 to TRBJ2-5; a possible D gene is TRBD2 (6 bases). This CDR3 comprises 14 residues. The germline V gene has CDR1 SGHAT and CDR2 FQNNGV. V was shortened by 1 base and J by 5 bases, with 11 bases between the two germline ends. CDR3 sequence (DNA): TGTGCCAGCAGCTTAGTCCAGGGACTTGAGACCCAGTACTTC. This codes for CASSLVQGLETQYF. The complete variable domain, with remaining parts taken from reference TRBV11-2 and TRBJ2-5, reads EAGVAQSPRYKIIEKRQSVAFWCNPISGHATLYWYQQILGQGPKLLIQFQNNGVVDDSQLPKDRFSAERLKGVDSTLKIQPAKLEDSAVYLCASSLVQGLETQYFGPGTRLLVL.

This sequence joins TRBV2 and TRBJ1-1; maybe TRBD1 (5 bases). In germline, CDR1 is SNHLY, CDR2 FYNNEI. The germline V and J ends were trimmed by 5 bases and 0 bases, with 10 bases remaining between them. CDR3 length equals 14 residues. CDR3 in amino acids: CASSFRQMNTEAFF. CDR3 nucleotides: TGTGCCAGCAGTTTCAGACAGATGAACACTGAAGCTTTCTTT.

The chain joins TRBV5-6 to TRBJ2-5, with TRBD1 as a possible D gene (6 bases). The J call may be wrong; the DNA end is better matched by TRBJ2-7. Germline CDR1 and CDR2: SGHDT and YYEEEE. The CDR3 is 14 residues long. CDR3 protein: CASSLDRVGYEQYF. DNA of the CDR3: TGTGCCAGCAGCTTGGACAGGGTCGGGTACGAGCAGTACTTC.

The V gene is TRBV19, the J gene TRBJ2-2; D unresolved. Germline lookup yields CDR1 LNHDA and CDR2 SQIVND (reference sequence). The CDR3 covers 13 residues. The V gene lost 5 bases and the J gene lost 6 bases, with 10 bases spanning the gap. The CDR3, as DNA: TGTGCCAGTAGTCCCCGTATATCCGGGGAGCTGTTTTTT. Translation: CASSPRISGELFF.

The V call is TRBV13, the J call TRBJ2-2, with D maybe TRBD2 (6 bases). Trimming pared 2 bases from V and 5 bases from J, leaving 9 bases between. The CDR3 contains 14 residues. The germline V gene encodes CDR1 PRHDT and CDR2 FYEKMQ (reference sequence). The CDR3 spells CASSLHRETGELFF. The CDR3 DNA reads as TGTGCCAGCAGCTTACACCGGGAGACCGGGGAGCTGTTTTTT. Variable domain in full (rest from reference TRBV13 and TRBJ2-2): AAGVIQSPRHLIKEKRETATLKCYPIPRHDTVYWYQQGPGQDPQFLISFYEKMQSDKGSIPDRFSAQQFSDYHSELNMSSLELGDSALYFCASSLHRETGELFFGEGSRLTVL.